This T cell receptor beta chain derives from a study of T cells in Graves' hyperthyroidism and ophthalmopathy. General observations from the study: Ophthalmopathy was distinguished from stable hyperthyroidism by 13 V-J signatures. Blood shared most expanded thyroid clonotypes above 0.001.

Regions amplified from RNA transcripts were the TCR beta CDR3 regions. TCR CDR3 regions were first amplified by RT-PCR with HTBI primers. From the multiplex PCR reads, TCRdb called clonotypes with MiXCR, one entry per CDR3 protein. The table shows around 540,000 distinct CDR3 sequences, with more than 45% occurring only once. Patients aged 18 to 65 had newly diagnosed hyperthyroidism of under 2 months' duration. The CDR3 extends over 11 amino acids. Germline lookup yields CDR1 SQVTM and CDR2 ANQGSEA. This clonotype was recorded many times. Its antigen is unknown. The specimen was peripheral blood or thyroid tissue (not recorded which). The chain links TRBV29-1 to TRBJ2-5, with 7 positions matching TRBD1. This receptor was identified in a woman younger than 35 with Graves' hyperthyroidism. The CDR3 protein is CSGGRGETQYF. The CDR3 DNA is TGCAGTGGGGGCAGGGGGGAGACCCAGTACTTC.